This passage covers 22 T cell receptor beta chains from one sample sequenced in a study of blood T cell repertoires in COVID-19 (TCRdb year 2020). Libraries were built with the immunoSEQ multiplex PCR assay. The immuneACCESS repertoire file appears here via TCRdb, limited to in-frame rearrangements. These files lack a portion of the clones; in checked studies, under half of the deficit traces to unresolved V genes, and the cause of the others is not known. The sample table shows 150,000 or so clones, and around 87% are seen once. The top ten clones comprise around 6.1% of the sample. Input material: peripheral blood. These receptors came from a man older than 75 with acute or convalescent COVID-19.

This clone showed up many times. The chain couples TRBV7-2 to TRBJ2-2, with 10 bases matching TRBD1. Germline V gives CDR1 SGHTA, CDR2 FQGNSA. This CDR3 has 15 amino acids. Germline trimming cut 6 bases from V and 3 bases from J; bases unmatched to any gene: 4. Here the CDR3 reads CASSRQGADTGELFF. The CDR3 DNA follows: TGTGCCAGCAGTCGACAGGGGGCGGACACCGGGGAGCTGTTTTTT.

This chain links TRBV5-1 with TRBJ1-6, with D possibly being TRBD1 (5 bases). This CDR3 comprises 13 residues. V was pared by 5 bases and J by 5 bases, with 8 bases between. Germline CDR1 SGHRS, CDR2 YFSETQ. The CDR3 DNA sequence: TGCGCCAGCAGGGACAAAGATAATTCACCCCTCCACTTT. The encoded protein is CASRDKDNSPLHF.

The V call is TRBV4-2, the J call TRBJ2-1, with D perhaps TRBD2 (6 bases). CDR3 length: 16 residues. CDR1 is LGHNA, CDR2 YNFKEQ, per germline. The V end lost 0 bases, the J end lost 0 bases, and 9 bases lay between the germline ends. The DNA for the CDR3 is TGTGCCAGCAGCCAAGAATCGGGGGTCTCCTACAATGAGCAGTTCTTC. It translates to CASSQESGVSYNEQFF.

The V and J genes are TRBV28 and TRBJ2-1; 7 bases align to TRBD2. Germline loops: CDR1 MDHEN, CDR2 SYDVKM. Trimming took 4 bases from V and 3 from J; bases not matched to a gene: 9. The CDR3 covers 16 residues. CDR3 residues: CASSSGGAGRYNEQFF. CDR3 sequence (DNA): TGTGCCAGCAGTTCGGGGGGAGCCGGACGCTACAATGAGCAGTTCTTC.

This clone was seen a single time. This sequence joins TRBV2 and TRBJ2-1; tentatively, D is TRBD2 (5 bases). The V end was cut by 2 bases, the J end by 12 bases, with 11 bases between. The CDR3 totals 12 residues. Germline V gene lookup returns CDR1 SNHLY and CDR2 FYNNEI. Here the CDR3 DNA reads TGTGCCAGCAGTGAATGGGTGGGAGTGCAGTTCTTC. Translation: CASSEWVGVQFF.

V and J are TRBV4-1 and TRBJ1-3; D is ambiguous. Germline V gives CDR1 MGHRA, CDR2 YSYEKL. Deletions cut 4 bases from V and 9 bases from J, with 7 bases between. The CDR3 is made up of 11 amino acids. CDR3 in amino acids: CASSPGFTIYF. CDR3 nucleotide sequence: TGCGCCAGCAGCCCCGGTTTCACCATATATTTT.

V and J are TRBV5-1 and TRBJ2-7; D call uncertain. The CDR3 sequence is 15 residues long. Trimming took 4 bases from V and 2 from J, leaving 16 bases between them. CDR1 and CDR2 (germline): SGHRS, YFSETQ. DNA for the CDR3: TGCGCCAGCAGCCTGATCCCCCTCGGTCCCTACGAGCAGTACTTC. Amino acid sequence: CASSLIPLGPYEQYF.

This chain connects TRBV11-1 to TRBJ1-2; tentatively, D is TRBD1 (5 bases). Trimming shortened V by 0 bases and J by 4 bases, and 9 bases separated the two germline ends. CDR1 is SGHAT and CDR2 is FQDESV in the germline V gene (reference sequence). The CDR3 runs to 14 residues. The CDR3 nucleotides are TGTGCCAGCAGCTTAGCTGGGCAGGGCTATGGCTACACCTTC. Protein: CASSLAGQGYGYTF. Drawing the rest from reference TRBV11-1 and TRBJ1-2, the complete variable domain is EAEVAQSPRYKITEKSQAVAFWCDPISGHATLYWYRQILGQGPELLVQFQDESVVDDSQLPKDRFSAERLKGVDSTLKIQPAELGDSAMYLCASSLAGQGYGYTFGSGTRLTVV.

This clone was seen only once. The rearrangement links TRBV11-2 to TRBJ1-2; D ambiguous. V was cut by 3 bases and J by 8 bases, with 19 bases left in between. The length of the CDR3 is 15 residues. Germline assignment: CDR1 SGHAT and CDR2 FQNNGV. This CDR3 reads CASSLLVTPLGGYTF. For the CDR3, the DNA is TGTGCCAGCAGCTTGTTGGTTACTCCCCTAGGCGGCTACACCTTC.

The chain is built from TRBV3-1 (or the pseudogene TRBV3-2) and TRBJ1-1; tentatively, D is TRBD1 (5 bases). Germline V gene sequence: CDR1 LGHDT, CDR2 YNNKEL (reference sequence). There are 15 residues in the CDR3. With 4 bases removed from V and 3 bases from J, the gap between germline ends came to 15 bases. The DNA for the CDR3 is TGTGCCAGCAGCCCCCGCGGCAGGGTGGACACTGAAGCTTTCTTT. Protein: CASSPRGRVDTEAFF.

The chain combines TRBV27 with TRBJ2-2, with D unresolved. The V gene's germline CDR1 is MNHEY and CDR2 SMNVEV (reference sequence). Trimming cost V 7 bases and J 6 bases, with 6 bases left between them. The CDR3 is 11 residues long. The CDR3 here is CASKTSGELFF. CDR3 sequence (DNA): TGTGCCAGCAAAACTTCCGGGGAGCTGTTTTTT.

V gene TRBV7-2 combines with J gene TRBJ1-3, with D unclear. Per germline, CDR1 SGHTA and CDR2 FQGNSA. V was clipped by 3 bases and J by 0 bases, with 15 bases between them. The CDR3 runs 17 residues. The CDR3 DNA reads TGTGCCAGCAGCTTTGAGCCCTATACTTCCTCTGGAAACACCATATATTTT. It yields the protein CASSFEPYTSSGNTIYF. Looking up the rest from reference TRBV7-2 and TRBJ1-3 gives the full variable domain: GAGVSQSPSNKVTEKGKDVELRCDPISGHTALYWYRQSLGQGLEFLIYFQGNSAPDKSGLPSDRFSAERTGGSVSTLTIQRTQQEDSAVYLCASSFEPYTSSGNTIYFGEGSWLTVV.

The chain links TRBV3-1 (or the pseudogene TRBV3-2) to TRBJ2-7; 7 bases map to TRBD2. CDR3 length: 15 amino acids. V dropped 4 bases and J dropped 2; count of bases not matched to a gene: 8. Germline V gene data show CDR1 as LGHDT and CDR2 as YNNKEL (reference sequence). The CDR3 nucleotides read TGTGCCAGCAGCCTCCGGGGTGCGGGAGCCTACGAGCAGTACTTC. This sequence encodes CASSLRGAGAYEQYF.

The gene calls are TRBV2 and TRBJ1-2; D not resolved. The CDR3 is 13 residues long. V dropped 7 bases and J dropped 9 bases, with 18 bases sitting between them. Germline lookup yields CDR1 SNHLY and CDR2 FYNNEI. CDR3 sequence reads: CASTPRELERYTF. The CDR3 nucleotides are TGTGCCAGCACCCCGAGGGAACTTGAGCGCTACACCTTC. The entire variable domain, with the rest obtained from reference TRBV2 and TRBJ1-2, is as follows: EPEVTQTPSHQVTQMGQEVILRCVPISNHLYFYWYRQILGQKVEFLVSFYNNEISEKSEIFDDQFSVERPDGSNFTLKIRSTKLEDSAMYFCASTPRELERYTFGSGTRLTVV.

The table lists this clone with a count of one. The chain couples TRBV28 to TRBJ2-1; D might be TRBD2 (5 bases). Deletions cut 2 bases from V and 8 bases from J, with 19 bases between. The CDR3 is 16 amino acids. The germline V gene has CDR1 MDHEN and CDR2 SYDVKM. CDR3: CASSLESLAKLYEQFF. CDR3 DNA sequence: TGTGCCAGCAGTTTAGAGTCGCTAGCTAAGCTCTATGAGCAGTTCTTC.

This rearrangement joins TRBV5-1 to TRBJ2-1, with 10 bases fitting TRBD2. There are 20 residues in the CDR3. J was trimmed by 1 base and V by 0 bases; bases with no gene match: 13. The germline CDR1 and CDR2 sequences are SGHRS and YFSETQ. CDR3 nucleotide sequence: TGCGCCAGCAGCTTGGAAGGTTTGGAGCGGGGGGGCTTTTCCTACAATGAGCAGTTCTTC. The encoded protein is CASSLEGLERGGFSYNEQFF.

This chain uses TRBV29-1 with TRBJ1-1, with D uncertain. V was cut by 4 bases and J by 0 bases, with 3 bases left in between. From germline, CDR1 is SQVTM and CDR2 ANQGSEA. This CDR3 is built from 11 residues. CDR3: CSVVMNTEAFF. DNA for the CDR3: TGCAGCGTTGTCATGAACACTGAAGCTTTCTTT.

The CDR3 DNA follows: TGCGCCAGCAGCTTGGCTACAGGGGGCTTAGGCCACGAGCAGTACTTC. This encodes CASSLATGGLGHEQYF. The gene calls are TRBV5-1 and TRBJ2-7; TRBD1 matches 9 bases. CDR3 length: 16 residues. CDR1 and CDR2 (germline): SGHRS, YFSETQ. With 0 bases clipped from V and 5 bases from J, the junction kept 9 bases outside the gene matches.

CDR3 nucleotide sequence: TGTGCCAGCAGTTTATTGGACAGAGGCTACGAGCAGTACTTC. This codes for CASSLLDRGYEQYF. This chain joins TRBV28 and TRBJ2-7, with a weak D call TRBD1 (6 bases). The CDR3 is 14 residues long. With 1 base removed from V and 3 bases from J, the gap between germline ends came to 10 bases. From germline, CDR1 is MDHEN and CDR2 SYDVKM.

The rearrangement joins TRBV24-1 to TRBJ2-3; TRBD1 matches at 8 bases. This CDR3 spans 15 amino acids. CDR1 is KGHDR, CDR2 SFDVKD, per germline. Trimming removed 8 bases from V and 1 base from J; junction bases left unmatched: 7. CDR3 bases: TGTGCCACCACTGAGGCGGGACAGGGCACAGATACGCAGTATTTT. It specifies CATTEAGQGTDTQYF.

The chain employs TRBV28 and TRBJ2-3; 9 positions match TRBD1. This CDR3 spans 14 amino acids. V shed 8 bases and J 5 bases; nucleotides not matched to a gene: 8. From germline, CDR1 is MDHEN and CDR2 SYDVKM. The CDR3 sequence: CASRGGTGRDTQYF. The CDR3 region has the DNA TGTGCCAGCCGGGGCGGGACAGGGAGAGATACGCAGTATTTT.

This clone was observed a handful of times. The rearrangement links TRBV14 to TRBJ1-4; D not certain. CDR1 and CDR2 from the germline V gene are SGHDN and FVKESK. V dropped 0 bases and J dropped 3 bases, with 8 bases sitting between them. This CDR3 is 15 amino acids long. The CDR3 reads CASSQDIKPNEKLFF. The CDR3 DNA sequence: TGTGCCAGCAGCCAAGATATAAAGCCTAATGAAAAACTGTTTTTT.